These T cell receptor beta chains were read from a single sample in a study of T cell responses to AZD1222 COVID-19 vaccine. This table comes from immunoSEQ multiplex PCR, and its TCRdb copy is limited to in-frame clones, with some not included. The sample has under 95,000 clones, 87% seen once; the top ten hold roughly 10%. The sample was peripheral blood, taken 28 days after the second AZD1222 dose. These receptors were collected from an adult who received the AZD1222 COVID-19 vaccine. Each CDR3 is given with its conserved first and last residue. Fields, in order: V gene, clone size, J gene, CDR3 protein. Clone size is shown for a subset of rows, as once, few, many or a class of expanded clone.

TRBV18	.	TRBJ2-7	CASSPETTYEQYF
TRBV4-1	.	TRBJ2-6	CASSQVQVAGANVLTF
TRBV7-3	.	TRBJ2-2	CASREGNTGELFF
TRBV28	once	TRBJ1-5	CASGTDPQNQPQHF
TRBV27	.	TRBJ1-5	CASSRQSNQPQHF
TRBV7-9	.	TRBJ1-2	CASSLGQANYGYTF
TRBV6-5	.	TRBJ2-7	CASKRDGGRSYEQYF
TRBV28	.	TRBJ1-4	CASSLLGEATNEKLFF
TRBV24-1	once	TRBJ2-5	CATSDPLAGGRETQYF
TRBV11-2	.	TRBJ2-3	CASTTVGGATDTQYF
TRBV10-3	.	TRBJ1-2	CAISAGTASYGYTF
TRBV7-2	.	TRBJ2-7	CASSPRTVPYEQYF
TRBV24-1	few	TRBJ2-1	CATSDPSYNEQFF
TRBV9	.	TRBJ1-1	CASKRTGGNTEAFF
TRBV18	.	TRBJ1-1	CASSPSDSRTVGTEAFF
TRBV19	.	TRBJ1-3	CASSVFGAGSGNTIYF
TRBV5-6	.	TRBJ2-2	CASAMGVQTGELFF
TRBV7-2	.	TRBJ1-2	CASSLTTGGGYTF
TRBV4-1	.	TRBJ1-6	CASSQDQGAGESPLHF
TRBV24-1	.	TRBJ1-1	CATSAGGPNTEAFF
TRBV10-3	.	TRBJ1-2	CAISEGTAYYGYTF
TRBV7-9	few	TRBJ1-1	CASSPPGQEAFF
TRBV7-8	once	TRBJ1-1	CASSLVSGTNTEAFF
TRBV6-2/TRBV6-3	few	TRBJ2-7	CASSYSTGGTYEQYF
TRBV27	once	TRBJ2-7	CASSYRGTGFSYEQYF
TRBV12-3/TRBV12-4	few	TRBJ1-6	CASSLKVGVPLHF
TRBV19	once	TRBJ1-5	CASLDRGNQPQHF
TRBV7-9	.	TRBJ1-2	CASRHGPSYGYTF
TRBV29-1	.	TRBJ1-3	CSVEQGSGNTIYF
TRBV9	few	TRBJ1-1	CASSVVGTGEAFF
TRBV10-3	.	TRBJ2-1	CAISQPGQGRRGGYEQFF
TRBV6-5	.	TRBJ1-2	CASSRVRGSYGYTF
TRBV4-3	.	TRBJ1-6	CASSQGDRGNSPLHF
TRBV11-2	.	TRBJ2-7	CASSLVQGSYEQYF
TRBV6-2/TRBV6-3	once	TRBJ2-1	CASSSWTGTDHNEQFF
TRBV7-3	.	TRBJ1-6	CASSLNPGANSPLHF
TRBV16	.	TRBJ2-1	CASSQDRGGTGRNEQFF
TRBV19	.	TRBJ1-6	CASSKNRGHSYNSPLHF
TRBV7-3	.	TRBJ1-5	CASIKQGSNNQPQHF
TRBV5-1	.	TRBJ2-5	CASSWEQETQYF
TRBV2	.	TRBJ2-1	CASSPGDQFF
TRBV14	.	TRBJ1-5	CASSQDHRGDRGIRQPQHF
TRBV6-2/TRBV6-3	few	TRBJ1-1	CASSTAGTEAFF
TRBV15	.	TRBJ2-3	CATSRDWATVAGGADTQYF
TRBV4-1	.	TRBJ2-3	CASSQDPTQTRQDTQYF
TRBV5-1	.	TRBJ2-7	CASSTNLAEEQYF
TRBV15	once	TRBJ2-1	CATSTGGYRLGDEQFF
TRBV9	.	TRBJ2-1	CASSVDGGSYNEQFF
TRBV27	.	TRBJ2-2	CASSRPGGITGELFF
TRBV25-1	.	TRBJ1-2	CASSEAPRYGYTF
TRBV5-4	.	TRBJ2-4	CASSFDRARAKNIQYF
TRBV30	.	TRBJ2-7	CAWDQKGTPMGSYEQYF